This T cell receptor (beta chain) was found in a study of T cell changes during pregnancy in multiple sclerosis. Clones were read by immunoSEQ multiplex PCR, and TCRdb kept only the in-frame ones, dropping some. The table includes roughly 120,000 clones, about 90% detected once. This CDR3 contains 15 residues. V lost 3 bases and J lost 3, with 14 bases in between. Per the germline V gene, CDR1 is SGDLS and CDR2 is YYNGEE. This chain joins TRBV9 and TRBJ2-3; possible D gene TRBD2, 6 bases. This clonotype was obtained from a female donor with multiple sclerosis, enrolled in a pregnancy study. The sample consisted of peripheral blood, taken in the third trimester of pregnancy. This chain's CDR3 is CASSAINAGTDTQYF. The CDR3 coding sequence is TGTGCCAGCAGCGCCATCAATGCGGGAACAGATACGCAGTATTTT.